The 7 T cell receptor beta chains below were found in one sample sequenced in a study of T cell changes during pregnancy in multiple sclerosis. Only in-frame clones appear in the TCRdb table, and some are missing; sequencing was by immunoSEQ multiplex PCR. This repertoire shows approximately 60,000 clones, about nine tenths found once; its top ten account for 1.3%. The sample here was peripheral blood, taken in the second trimester of pregnancy. The receptors stem from a female donor with multiple sclerosis, enrolled in a pregnancy study.

This chain uses TRBV5-1 with TRBJ2-7, with D possibly TRBD1 on 5 matching bases. The germline V and J ends were trimmed by 0 bases and 9 bases, with 16 bases remaining between them. Germline V gene lookup returns CDR1 SGHRS and CDR2 YFSETQ. This CDR3 contains 14 residues. This CDR3 reads CASSLEFSRVGQYF. The DNA for the CDR3 is TGCGCCAGCAGCTTGGAATTTAGCAGGGTTGGGCAGTACTTC.

The chain couples TRBV25-1 to TRBJ2-6; D gene unclear. V lost 5 bases and J 4 bases, leaving 6 bases between the germline ends. CDR3 size: 13 residues. Germline V lookup: CDR1 MGHDK, CDR2 SYGVNS. The CDR3 here is CASSSTGANVLTF. The CDR3 nucleotides are TGTGCCAGCAGTTCGACAGGGGCCAACGTCCTGACTTTC.

V usage is TRBV10-3 and J usage is TRBJ2-7; 9 bases are shared with TRBD1. This CDR3 has 12 amino acids. Unmatched junction bases numbered 4, after V lost 10 bases and J lost 3 bases. Germline CDR1 and CDR2: ENHRY and SYGVKD. The CDR3 protein is CATGTGNYEQYF. The DNA of the CDR3 is TGTGCCACCGGGACAGGGAACTACGAGCAGTACTTC.

This chain links TRBV7-2 with TRBJ2-5; tentative D call: TRBD1 (5 bases). CDR3 length equals 14 residues. CDR1 and CDR2 (germline): SGHTA, FQGNSA. V was clipped by 0 bases and J by 3 bases, with 8 bases between them. CDR3 residues: CASSLARAEETQYF. For the CDR3, the DNA is TGTGCCAGCAGCTTAGCCAGGGCGGAAGAGACCCAGTACTTC.

This clone was counted many times. The chain couples TRBV19 to TRBJ1-6; TRBD1 matches 7 bases. Losses at the gene ends were 5 bases for V and 9 bases for J; bases not matched to a gene: 13. CDR1 is LNHDA and CDR2 is SQIVND in the germline V gene (reference sequence). This CDR3 is 16 amino acids long. Written as DNA, the CDR3 is TGTGCCAGTAGTTTTACAGGGGCCTCTATGGGTTCACCCCTCCACTTT. It codes for CASSFTGASMGSPLHF.

This clone was seen a single time. The chain recombines TRBV9 with TRBJ2-7; tentative D call: TRBD1 (6 bases). The V gene lost 4 bases and the J gene lost 2 bases, with 13 bases spanning the gap. There are 14 residues in the CDR3. Germline loops: CDR1 SGDLS, CDR2 YYNGEE. The CDR3 DNA reads TGTGCCAGCAGCACAATCGGACAGACCTACGAGCAGTACTTC. It yields the protein CASSTIGQTYEQYF.

The chain uses TRBV12-5 and TRBJ1-1, with a possible D match to TRBD1 (5 bases). Germline-derived CDR1 and CDR2 are LGHNT and FRNRAP. CDR3 length equals 14 residues. Trimming shortened V by 2 bases and J by 7 bases, and 14 bases separated the two germline ends. CDR3 in amino acids: CASGLTGDRVEAFF. DNA of the CDR3: TGTGCTAGTGGTTTGACGGGGGATAGGGTTGAAGCTTTCTTT.